The next 6 T cell receptor beta chains were all read from a single sample in a study of blood T cell repertoires in COVID-19. The assay was immunoSEQ multiplex PCR, and TCRdb's table has in-frame clones only and misses some. The table includes roughly 340,000 clones, approximately 91% detected once. Sequencing was carried out using peripheral blood. These receptors all stem from a woman aged 70-85 years with COVID-19, enrolled during active disease.

V and J are TRBV10-3 and TRBJ1-2, with TRBD1 identical over 11 bases. The CDR3 covers 13 residues. Trimming removed 8 bases from V and 8 bases from J; junction bases left unmatched: 7. Germline CDR1 and CDR2: ENHRY and SYGVKD. The CDR3 DNA follows: TGTGCCATCGATTCCGGGACAGGGGGAGGCTACACCTTC. Residues: CAIDSGTGGGYTF.

This sequence joins TRBV4-3 and TRBJ2-3; TRBD1 matches 8 bases. The length of the CDR3 is 15 residues. Trimming removed 6 bases from V and 6 bases from J; junction bases left unmatched: 11. Germline V gene sequence: CDR1 LGHNA, CDR2 YSLEER. CDR3 nucleotide sequence: TGCGCCAGCAGTATCGGGACAGGTTCCATTGATACGCAGTATTTT. Amino acids: CASSIGTGSIDTQYF.

The chain is built from TRBV2 and TRBJ1-2; weak D call: TRBD1 (5 bases). The germline gives CDR1 SNHLY, CDR2 FYNNEI. V lost 8 bases, J lost 3 bases, and 22 bases lay in between. The CDR3 covers 16 residues. The CDR3 DNA reads TGTGCCAGCGAACAAAGTACAGGCGGTATTTACTATGGCTACACCTTC. Translated, it gives CASEQSTGGIYYGYTF.

This chain joins TRBV12-5 and TRBJ2-2; 8 nucleotides match TRBD2. CDR1 is LGHNT and CDR2 is FRNRAP in the germline V gene. This CDR3 region has 17 residues. Trimming removed 3 bases from V and 8 bases from J; junction bases left unmatched: 14. The DNA of the CDR3 is TGTGCTAGTGGTTTACCACTATTCGGGGGGGCCGGTGGGGAGCTGTTTTTT. Translated: CASGLPLFGGAGGELFF.

The rearrangement links TRBV25-1 to TRBJ2-3, with 8 bases fitting TRBD1. V lost 3 bases and J lost 1; bases outside the gene matches: 6. Germline CDR1 and CDR2: MGHDK and SYGVNS. This CDR3 contains 16 residues. For the CDR3, the DNA is TGTGCCAGCAGTGATACCCTGGGACAGGGCACAGATACGCAGTATTTT. Its translation is CASSDTLGQGTDTQYF.

A single count supports this clone. V and J are TRBV6-5 and TRBJ1-5; 7 bases map to TRBD1. The V and J ends lost 6 bases and 0 bases, in that order; junction bases with no gene match: 5. The CDR3 length is 15 residues. The germline gives CDR1 MNHEY, CDR2 SVGAGI. The CDR3 is CASRDRDYSNQPQHF. The CDR3 bases are TGTGCCAGCAGAGACAGGGATTATAGCAATCAGCCCCAGCATTTT.